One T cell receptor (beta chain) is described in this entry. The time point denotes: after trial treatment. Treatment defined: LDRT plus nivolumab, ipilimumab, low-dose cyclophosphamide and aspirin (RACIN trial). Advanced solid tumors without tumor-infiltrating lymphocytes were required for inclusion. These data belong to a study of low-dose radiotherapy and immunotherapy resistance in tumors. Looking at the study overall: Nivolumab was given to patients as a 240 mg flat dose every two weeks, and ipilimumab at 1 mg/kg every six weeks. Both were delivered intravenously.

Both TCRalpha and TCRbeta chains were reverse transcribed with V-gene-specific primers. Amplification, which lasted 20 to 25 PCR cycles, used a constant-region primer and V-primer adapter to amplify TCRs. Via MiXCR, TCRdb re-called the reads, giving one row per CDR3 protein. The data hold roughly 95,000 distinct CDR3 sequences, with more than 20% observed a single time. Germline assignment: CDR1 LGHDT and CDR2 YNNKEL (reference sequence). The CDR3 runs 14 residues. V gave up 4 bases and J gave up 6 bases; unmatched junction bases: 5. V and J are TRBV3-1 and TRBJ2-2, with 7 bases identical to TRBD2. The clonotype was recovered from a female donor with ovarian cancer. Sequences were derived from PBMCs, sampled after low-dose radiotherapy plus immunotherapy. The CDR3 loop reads CASSREGQAGELFF. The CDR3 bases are TGTGCCAGCAGCCGGGAGGGTCAGGCCGGGGAGCTGTTTTTT.